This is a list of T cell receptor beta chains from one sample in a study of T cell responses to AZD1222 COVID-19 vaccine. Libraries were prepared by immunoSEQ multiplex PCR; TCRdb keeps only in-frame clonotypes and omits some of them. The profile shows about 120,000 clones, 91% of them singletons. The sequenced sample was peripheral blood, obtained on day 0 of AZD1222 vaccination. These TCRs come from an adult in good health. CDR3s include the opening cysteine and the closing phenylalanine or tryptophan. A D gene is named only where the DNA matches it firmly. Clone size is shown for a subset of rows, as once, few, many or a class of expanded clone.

TGTGCCGGGGACAGGGGCAGCACAGATACGCAGTATTTT | CAGDRGSTDTQYF | TRBV30 | . | TRBD1 | TRBJ2-3
TGCAGCGGACGACTTGGGGAAAAACTGTTTTTT | CSGRLGEKLFF | TRBV29-1 | . | . | TRBJ1-4
TGTGCCAGCAGTGAGGAAGGGTACAATTCACCCCTCCACTTT | CASSEEGYNSPLHF | TRBV6-1 | . | . | TRBJ1-6
TGTGCCAGCAGTCCCGAGGGACTAGGGAATGAGCAGTTCTTC | CASSPEGLGNEQFF | TRBV27 | . | TRBD2 | TRBJ2-1
TGTGCCACCAGCAGAGGAAGGAACACTGAAGCTTTCTTT | CATSRGRNTEAFF | TRBV15 | . | . | TRBJ1-1
TGTGCCAGCAGCCAAGATCCGGGGCAGGGCCAGATACCTTACGAGCAGTACTTC | CASSQDPGQGQIPYEQYF | TRBV14 | . | . | TRBJ2-7
TGTGCCAGCAGTCCCGACAGGGGCGTTCGCGAGCAGTACTTC | CASSPDRGVREQYF | TRBV27 | . | TRBD1 | TRBJ2-7
TGTGCCAGCAGCGTAGCGGGAGGCGGGTATGAGCAGTTCTTC | CASSVAGGGYEQFF | TRBV9 | . | TRBD2 | TRBJ2-1
TGTGCCAGCAGCCCAACGGGGGGGGCTCTCACAGATACGCAGTATTTT | CASSPTGGALTDTQYF | TRBV3-1/TRBV3-2 | . | TRBD2 | TRBJ2-3
TGTGCCAGCAGCATTTCGGGGGTCAGCACAGATACGCAGTATTTT | CASSISGVSTDTQYF | TRBV6-5 | . | . | TRBJ2-3
TGTGCCAGCTCACCACCGTCGGCGGGACAGATATCCTACGAGCAGTACTTC | CASSPPSAGQISYEQYF | TRBV18 | . | . | TRBJ2-7
TGTGCCAGCGCAGGCAGGGATGTTGGCACAGATACGCAGTATTTT | CASAGRDVGTDTQYF | TRBV6-5 | . | . | TRBJ2-3
TGTGCCAGCAGTTTGGGACAGGGAATCGACTATGGCTACACCTTC | CASSLGQGIDYGYTF | TRBV28 | once | TRBD1 | TRBJ1-2
TGTGCTCGGGAGACTGAAGCTTTCTTT | CARETEAFF | TRBV7-7 | . | . | TRBJ1-1
TGCGCCAGCAGTGTGGGAGGTCACGGAAGCTCACCCCTCCACTTT | CASSVGGHGSSPLHF | TRBV10-1 | . | . | TRBJ1-6
TGTGCCAGCAGTTACGCGAACACTGAAGCTTTCTTT | CASSYANTEAFF | TRBV6-6 | . | . | TRBJ1-1
TGTGCCAGCAGCCAAGTCTTCGGTGACACTGAAGCTTTCTTT | CASSQVFGDTEAFF | TRBV4-2 | . | . | TRBJ1-1
TGTGCCAGCAGTTTGGGACAGGGCACAGAGACCCAGTACTTC | CASSLGQGTETQYF | TRBV28 | once | TRBD1 | TRBJ2-5
TGTGCCACACCCGGGACAGGAAACTATGGCTACACCTTC | CATPGTGNYGYTF | TRBV28 | . | TRBD1 | TRBJ1-2
TGTGCCAGCAGCCAAGATCCGTACGAGCAGTACTTC | CASSQDPYEQYF | TRBV3-1/TRBV3-2 | . | . | TRBJ2-7
TGTGCCAGTAGTATAGATCGGATTAGCAATCAGCCCCAGCATTTT | CASSIDRISNQPQHF | TRBV19 | . | . | TRBJ1-5
TGTGCCAGCAGTAAGGGAGATACGCAGTATTTT | CASSKGDTQYF | TRBV7-9 | few | . | TRBJ2-3
TGTGCCAGCGGGGCAGGGGTTCAGCCCCAGCATTTT | CASGAGVQPQHF | TRBV28 | . | . | TRBJ1-5